This TCR beta chain comes out of a study of CD8 T cells in ankylosing spondylitis. The J segment lost 5 bases and the V segment lost 0 bases, leaving 5 bases of the junction unmatched. The CDR3 is 15 residues long. Germline CDR1 reads DFQATT; CDR2 reads SNEGSKA (reference sequence). In its sample, this clonotype was seen once. What it recognizes is unknown. Study-level results: In peripheral blood, disease-linked CD8+ clones occurred at relatively low frequencies.

TCRdb called the 5' RACE reads again in MiXCR, with one record for every CDR3 protein. Of 200,000 or so distinct CDR3 sequences listed, more than 25% were seen once; the top ten hold approximately 6.6%. V gene TRBV20-1 combines with J gene TRBJ2-1, with 9 bases fitting TRBD2. The sequencing input was blood, either unsorted or a sorted T cell fraction (not recorded which). This TCR came from a male donor with ankylosing spondylitis or in good health (not recorded which). Here the CDR3 reads CSARDSLAGHNEQFF. CDR3 nucleotides: TGCAGTGCTAGAGATAGCCTAGCGGGGCACAATGAGCAGTTCTTC.